This TCR beta chain was identified during a study of neurological immune-mediated disorders. This clonotype was recorded at least ten times. CDR1 and CDR2 from the germline V gene are SQVTM and ANQGSEA. The CDR3 runs 15 residues. J was trimmed by 0 bases and V by 6 bases; bases with no gene match: 9. MiXCR was run by TCRdb on the 5' RACE reads, yielding one entry per CDR3 protein. The table includes 36,000 or so distinct CDR3 sequences, about 9.3% detected once. Specimen: PBMCs. This sequence was found in a woman aged 25 to 39 with HTLV-1-associated myelopathy (HAM/TSP). The rearrangement joins TRBV29-1 to TRBJ1-2; 8 bases fit TRBD1. The CDR3: CSVWTGRLANYGYTF. CDR3 DNA: TGCAGCGTCTGGACAGGGAGATTAGCTAACTATGGCTACACCTTC.